The clone carrying this T cell receptor (beta chain) was observed a few times. The data are from a study of identical twins. Each CDR3 protein gets one entry after TCRdb re-called the 5' RACE reads with MiXCR. The data hold some 500,000 distinct CDR3 sequences, with around an eighth observed a single time. Germline V gene sequence: CDR1 LGHDT, CDR2 YNNKEL (reference sequence). V was trimmed by 4 bases and J by 10 bases, leaving 13 bases between them. This CDR3 has 12 amino acids. This sample was shared with a second study, whose subject was yellow fever vaccine responses in identical twins.

The sequence derives from a woman aged 18-35 years in good health. The sample consisted of CD4+ T cells sorted from blood. This chain joins TRBV3-1 and TRBJ1-2, with a weak D call TRBD1 (5 bases). CDR3 residues: CASSLGGSDYTF. CDR3 coding DNA: TGTGCCAGCAGCCTTGGGGGTTCGGACTACACCTTC. The full variable domain, in which reference TRBV3-1 and TRBJ1-2 provide the parts outside the CDR3, is DTAVSQTPKYLVTQMGNDKSIKCEQNLGHDTMYWYKQDSKKFLKIMFSYNNKELIINETVPNRFSPKSPDKAHLNLHINSLELGDSAVYFCASSLGGSDYTFGSGTRLTVV.